The 2 T cell receptor beta chains listed next were all sequenced from one sample in a study of response to subunit inactivated influenza vaccine. One entry per CDR3 protein, called by TCRdb with MiXCR from the RT-PCR reads. The sample has hundreds of thousands of distinct CDR3 sequences; over 10% are singletons. The sample consisted of PBMCs from blood, taken roughly 47 days after vaccination. These receptors came from a man aged 50-59 years who received an inactivated influenza vaccine.

The chain recombines TRBV6-2 or TRBV6-3 with TRBJ2-2; no firm D call. Trimming cost V 5 bases and J 6 bases, with 25 bases left between them. The CDR3 totals 18 residues. Germline CDR1 MNHEY, CDR2 SVGEGT. The CDR3 bases are TGTGCCAGCAGTACTGCCCTCTTTGGGTCACAAGCCCCCGGGGAGCTGTTTTTT. This codes for CASSTALFGSQAPGELFF.

This clonotype has more than one count but fewer than ten. This CDR3 reads CAISLGTRHSYNEQFF. The CDR3 nucleotides are TGTGCCATTTCACTCGGGACTAGGCACTCCTACAATGAGCAGTTCTTC. The gene calls are TRBV10-3 and TRBJ2-1, with TRBD2 matching 8 bases. The CDR3 length is 16 residues. CDR1 is ENHRY, CDR2 SYGVKD, per germline. The V gene end was trimmed by 9 bases and the J gene end by 0 bases; junction bases not matched to a gene: 10.